The rows below give T cell receptor beta chains drawn from one sample of a study of early T cells in non-severe SARS-CoV-2 infection. TCRdb re-called the 5' RACE reads through MiXCR, storing one row per CDR3 protein. The sample has tens of thousands of distinct CDR3 sequences, roughly 17% seen once. Material: whole blood, obtained at baseline. The receptors come from an adult who was a healthcare worker with PCR-confirmed SARS-CoV-2 infection or an uninfected control (not recorded which). Both conserved end residues are part of each CDR3. Each record gives: D gene, J gene, clone size, V gene, CDR3 protein, CDR3 DNA. The D gene is left open where the match is weak. Rows may omit the clone size; those that give it use once, few, many or a size class.

>-|TRBJ2-1|few|TRBV5-1
CASSLAEDEQFF
TGCGCCAGCAGCTTGGCCGAGGATGAGCAGTTCTTC
>-|TRBJ1-1|few|TRBV12-3/TRBV12-4
CASSGPGQRIPF
TGTGCCAGCAGTGGCCCCGGACAGAGGATTCCCTTT
>TRBD1|TRBJ1-1|many|TRBV27
CASSIPGTGLTEAFF
TGTGCCAGCAGTATTCCCGGGACAGGGCTCACTGAAGCTTTCTTT
>-|TRBJ2-1|-|TRBV9
CASSSSPSYNEQFF
TGTGCCAGCAGTAGTAGCCCCTCCTACAATGAGCAGTTCTTC
>TRBD2|TRBJ2-5|-|TRBV12-3/TRBV12-4
CASSTELAGEETQYF
TGTGCCAGCAGTACTGAGCTAGCGGGAGAAGAGACCCAGTACTTC
>-|TRBJ2-3|-|TRBV6-2/TRBV6-3
CASSSLRQDTQYF
TGTGCCAGCAGTTCCCTACGCCAAGATACGCAGTATTTT
>-|TRBJ2-7|-|TRBV7-9
CASSQRTYEQYF
TGTGCCAGCAGCCAGCGTACGTACGAGCAGTACTTC
>-|TRBJ2-7|-|TRBV28
CASSPAPQGLGPEQYF
TGTGCCAGCAGCCCAGCTCCGCAGGGCCTGGGGCCCGAGCAGTACTTC
>-|TRBJ2-1|few|TRBV11-2
CASSLVRGSSSYNEQFF
TGTGCCAGCAGCTTAGTCCGGGGGAGCAGCTCCTACAATGAGCAGTTCTTC
>TRBD1|TRBJ2-6|few|TRBV29-1
CSVAGGTGISGANVLTF
TGCAGCGTTGCGGGTGGGACAGGGATCTCTGGGGCCAACGTCCTGACTTTC
>-|TRBJ1-1|-|TRBV12-3/TRBV12-4
CASSLGQVAEAFF
TGTGCCAGCAGTTTAGGGCAGGTCGCTGAAGCTTTCTTT
>TRBD2|TRBJ2-5|-|TRBV7-2
CASSLDLAGETQYF
TGTGCCAGCAGCTTAGACCTAGCGGGAGAGACCCAGTACTTC
>-|TRBJ1-2|-|TRBV28
CASRTIRDGYGYTF
TGTGCCAGCAGAACTATCCGGGACGGCTATGGCTACACCTTC
>-|TRBJ2-3|-|TRBV5-1
CASSSSWYGFRDTQYF
TGCGCCAGCAGCTCCTCGTGGTACGGGTTTAGAGATACGCAGTATTTT
>-|TRBJ2-3|few|TRBV11-2
CASSLPEGGTDTQYF
TGTGCCAGCAGCTTACCCGAGGGGGGCACAGATACGCAGTATTTT
>-|TRBJ2-1|-|TRBV11-2
CASSTQEQFF
TGTGCCAGCAGCACCCAAGAGCAGTTCTTC
>-|TRBJ2-6|few|TRBV28
CASSFWESGANVLTF
TGTGCCAGCAGTTTTTGGGAGTCTGGGGCCAACGTCCTGACTTTC
>-|TRBJ2-5|few|TRBV5-8
CASSRSPEETQYF
TGTGCCAGCAGCCGGTCGCCAGAAGAGACCCAGTACTTC
>TRBD2|TRBJ2-5|-|TRBV7-9
CASSPVTSGSETQYF
TGTGCCAGCAGCCCCGTGACTAGCGGGAGTGAGACCCAGTACTTC
>-|TRBJ2-1|few|TRBV7-2
CASSRRLPNPYNEQFF
TGTGCCAGCAGCCGTAGGCTGCCAAACCCGTACAATGAGCAGTTCTTC
>TRBD2|TRBJ2-3|-|TRBV6-1
CASRDGTSGDTQYF
TGTGCCAGCAGGGACGGGACTAGCGGAGATACGCAGTATTTT
>-|TRBJ2-1|few|TRBV20-1
CSARDHEQFF
TGCAGTGCTAGAGATCATGAGCAGTTCTTC
>TRBD2|TRBJ2-2|once|TRBV7-9
CASSLAGLAGGPRTGELFF
TGTGCCAGCAGCTTAGCGGGACTAGCGGGAGGGCCGAGAACCGGGGAGCTGTTTTTT
>-|TRBJ1-2|few|TRBV20-1
CSALTRDGRYGYTF
TGCAGTGCTTTAACCCGGGACGGACGATACGGCTACACCTTC
>TRBD1|TRBJ1-1|-|TRBV6-6
CASSYITGAVEAFF
TGTGCCAGCAGTTACATTACAGGGGCAGTTGAAGCTTTCTTT
>-|TRBJ1-5|-|TRBV6-2/TRBV6-3
CASSTRNQPQHF
TGTGCCAGCAGTACCAGGAATCAGCCCCAGCATTTT
>TRBD1|TRBJ2-7|-|TRBV5-1
CASSSQTGGLYEQYF
TGCGCCAGCAGCTCGCAGACAGGGGGCCTTTACGAGCAGTACTTC
>TRBD1|TRBJ1-1|-|TRBV27
CASATDRGTEAFF
TGTGCCAGTGCGACAGACAGGGGGACTGAAGCTTTCTTT
>TRBD1|TRBJ2-7|few|TRBV15
CATSRTGLNYEQYF
TGTGCCACCAGTCGGACAGGGCTGAACTACGAGCAGTACTTC
>-|TRBJ1-1|-|TRBV6-2/TRBV6-3
CASSYSRADQSPEAFF
TGTGCCAGCAGTTACTCGAGGGCAGATCAATCCCCTGAAGCTTTCTTT
>TRBD2|TRBJ2-1|-|TRBV6-5
CASSYSPGGRAGYNEQFF
TGTGCCAGCAGTTACTCGCCGGGCGGGAGGGCCGGTTACAATGAGCAGTTCTTC
>-|TRBJ2-7|few|TRBV20-1
CSALRDPNSYEQYF
TGCAGTGCTCTCCGGGACCCTAACTCCTACGAGCAGTACTTC
>-|TRBJ1-2|-|TRBV7-9
CASSSTRRENYGYTF
TGTGCCAGCAGCTCGACGCGACGGGAGAACTATGGCTACACCTTC
>-|TRBJ2-7|few|TRBV12-3/TRBV12-4
CASSPLSPYYEQYF
TGTGCCAGCAGTCCACTCAGCCCGTACTACGAGCAGTACTTC
>-|TRBJ2-3|many|TRBV20-1
CSAALATDTQYF
TGCAGTGCAGCACTGGCCACAGATACGCAGTATTTT
>TRBD1|TRBJ1-2|many|TRBV5-1
CASSGGQVNYGYTF
TGCGCCAGCAGCGGGGGACAGGTCAACTATGGCTACACCTTC
>-|TRBJ2-7|few|TRBV7-9
CASSLGGGHEQYF
TGTGCCAGCAGCTTGGGAGGAGGTCACGAGCAGTACTTC
>-|TRBJ1-2|-|TRBV7-2
CASSLVHISNYGYTF
TGTGCCAGCAGCTTAGTTCACATCTCGAACTATGGCTACACCTTC
>TRBD2|TRBJ2-2|-|TRBV7-8
CASISRFLAGGPPGELFF
TGTGCCAGCATCTCCCGTTTTCTAGCGGGAGGGCCCCCCGGGGAGCTGTTTTTT
>-|TRBJ1-1|few|TRBV7-9
CASSAEAFF
TGTGCCAGCAGCGCTGAAGCTTTCTTT
>-|TRBJ2-3|-|TRBV7-2
CASTPTGDTQYF
TGTGCCAGCACCCCCACGGGGGATACGCAGTATTTT
>-|TRBJ2-1|few|TRBV7-9
CASSLGLSSSYNEQFF
TGTGCCAGCAGCTTAGGGTTAAGCAGCTCCTACAATGAGCAGTTCTTC
>-|TRBJ1-4|many|TRBV27
CASSLTRDSEKLFF
TGTGCCAGCAGTTTAACCAGGGATAGTGAAAAACTGTTTTTT
>-|TRBJ2-3|many|TRBV7-9
CASREPRASDTQYF
TGTGCCAGCAGAGAACCGCGGGCCTCAGATACGCAGTATTTT
>TRBD2|TRBJ2-1|-|TRBV20-1
CSAALSGSISYNEQFF
TGCAGTGCCGCCCTTAGCGGGAGTATCTCCTACAATGAGCAGTTCTTC